These T cell receptor beta chains were read from a single sample in a study of Graves' ophthalmopathy and Graves' hyperthyroidism. TCRdb itself ran the multiplex PCR reads through MiXCR, one entry per CDR3 protein. The sample consists of roughly 1.1 million distinct CDR3 sequences, about 40% of them appearing once. The sample was peripheral blood or thyroid tissue (not recorded which). The receptor set was obtained from an adult man with Graves' hyperthyroidism. CDR3s include the opening cysteine and the closing phenylalanine or tryptophan. A D gene is named only where the DNA matches it firmly. Clone size appears in some rows only: once, few, many, or a class for an expanded clone.

abundance	v_gene	j_gene	d_gene	CDR3nt	CDR3aa
many	TRBV20-1	TRBJ2-5	.	TGCAGTGCTAGAGGCGTGGAAGAGACCCAGTACTTC	CSARGVEETQYF
.	TRBV5-1	TRBJ1-1	.	TGCGCCAGCAGCCCTGGTGGGGCCATGAGCACTGAAGCTTTCTTT	CASSPGGAMSTEAFF
few	TRBV12-3/TRBV12-4	TRBJ2-2	.	TGTGCCAGCAGTCCCCGGGTGACTAGTAACACCGGGGAGCTGTTTTTT	CASSPRVTSNTGELFF
many	TRBV7-2	TRBJ1-6	TRBD1	TGTGCCAGCAGCCGAGGACAGACAGGGTCACCCCTCCACTTT	CASSRGQTGSPLHF
.	TRBV7-9	TRBJ2-7	.	TGTGCCAGCAGCCGAACACGGACAAACTACGAGCAGTACTTC	CASSRTRTNYEQYF
.	TRBV6-2/TRBV6-3	TRBJ1-2	.	TGTGCCAGCACGGGGTCGTATAACTATGGCTACACCTTC	CASTGSYNYGYTF
many	TRBV6-6	TRBJ2-7	TRBD2	TGTGCCAGCAACTTAGCGGGAAGCTCCTACGAGCAGTACTTC	CASNLAGSSYEQYF
.	TRBV25-1	TRBJ1-1	TRBD1	TGTGCCAGCTCACAACGGGACAGAAACACTGAAGCTTTCTTT	CASSQRDRNTEAFF
once	TRBV7-2	TRBJ2-5	TRBD2	TGTGCCACCAGCCCCGTCGGGCGGGGGGGCATCGGCGAGACCCAGTACTTC	CATSPVGRGGIGETQYF
many	TRBV29-1	TRBJ2-5	TRBD1	TGCAGCGAAAGACAGGGCCAGACCCAGTACTTC	CSERQGQTQYF
many	TRBV29-1	TRBJ2-7	.	TGCAGCGTTGAGCTAGTCGGGGTTTACGAGCAGTACTTC	CSVELVGVYEQYF
many	TRBV7-2	TRBJ2-5	.	TGTGCCAGCAGCTTAAACCACAAAGAGACCCAGTACTTC	CASSLNHKETQYF
many	TRBV20-1	TRBJ2-5	.	TGCAGTGCTACCCAGGGTTGGAGGCGAGAGACCCAGTACTTC	CSATQGWRRETQYF
.	TRBV10-3	TRBJ2-6	.	TGTGCCATCAGGGCAGACCGATACTCTGGGGCCAACGTCCCGACTTTC	CAIRADRYSGANVPTF
.	TRBV15	TRBJ1-4	TRBD1	TGTGCCACCAGCAGAGATCGCACAGGGGTTAATGAAAAACTGTTTTTT	CATSRDRTGVNEKLFF
.	TRBV24-1	TRBJ2-3	.	TGTGCCACCAGTGGGCCTCAACTAGCTGGCACAGATACGCAGTATTTT	CATSGPQLAGTDTQYF
few	TRBV11-2	TRBJ2-3	.	TGTGCCAGCAGCTTCGGTATTGGGCGGAGCACAGATACGCAGTATTTT	CASSFGIGRSTDTQYF
many	TRBV10-3	TRBJ2-7	TRBD1	TGTGCCATTCAGGGACAGGGCTACGAGCAGTACTTC	CAIQGQGYEQYF
once	TRBV7-2	TRBJ2-7	.	TGTGCCAGCAGCTTAGCGGGGGGAAGTAACTACGAGCAGTACTTC	CASSLAGGSNYEQYF
many	TRBV7-8	TRBJ1-1	TRBD1	TGTGCCAGCAGCGACCGGACAGGGGGTTGGACTGAAGCTTTCTTT	CASSDRTGGWTEAFF
many	TRBV12-3/TRBV12-4	TRBJ1-5	.	TGTGCCAGCAGTTCACCTCCGGGGCAGCCCCAGCATTTT	CASSSPPGQPQHF
many	TRBV6-5	TRBJ1-2	.	TGTGCCAGCAGTTACCCGCAGGGCTACCCTGGCTACACCTTC	CASSYPQGYPGYTF
many	TRBV15	TRBJ2-5	.	TGTGCCACCAGCAGAGAAGGGGCTGGAGAGACCCAGTACTTC	CATSREGAGETQYF
.	TRBV5-1	TRBJ2-5	.	TGCGCCACCAAACCCGGGAGCACCGTCGAGACCCAGTACTTC	CATKPGSTVETQYF
many	TRBV12-3/TRBV12-4	TRBJ1-1	TRBD1	TGTGCCAGCAGTGGGGACCGGGACAGCCGTGAAGCTTTCTTT	CASSGDRDSREAFF
.	TRBV30	TRBJ1-5	.	TGTGCCTGGAGTGGAAGAGGGGGCAATCAGCCCCAGCATTTT	CAWSGRGGNQPQHF
.	TRBV5-5	TRBJ1-2	.	TGTGCCAGCAGCTCGTGGGACGGGGTGATCTATGGCTACACCTTC	CASSSWDGVIYGYTF
.	TRBV5-1	TRBJ1-1	TRBD1	TGCGCCAGCAGCTTTGGACAGGGGGCGTGCCCTGAAGCTTTCTTT	CASSFGQGACPEAFF
.	TRBV10-2	TRBJ1-2	.	TGCGCCAGCAGTGAGTCCCAGGACTATGGCTACACCTTC	CASSESQDYGYTF
many	TRBV7-9	TRBJ2-7	.	TGTGCCAGCAGCCTCCCCTCCGGGACACTATCCCTCGAGCAGTACTTC	CASSLPSGTLSLEQYF
many	TRBV29-1	TRBJ2-7	.	TGCAGCGGCCGGGACCAATACGAGCAGTACTTC	CSGRDQYEQYF
few	TRBV10-3	TRBJ2-7	TRBD2	TGTGCCACCCAACGACTAGCGGATTCCTACGAGCAGTACTTC	CATQRLADSYEQYF
.	TRBV6-6	TRBJ1-2	.	TGTGCCAGCAGTTACTCCGGAGGGCGCTATGGCTACACCTTC	CASSYSGGRYGYTF
.	TRBV7-2	TRBJ2-5	TRBD2	TGTGCCAGCGAAGGGGAGGGGACCCAGTACTTC	CASEGEGTQYF
.	TRBV10-3	TRBJ2-7	.	TGTGCCATCAGTGAAATGGGTCCCAACGAGCAGTACTTC	CAISEMGPNEQYF
.	TRBV7-3	TRBJ2-5	.	TGTGCCAGCAGCTTGGTCGCCAGCAGGACCCTCCAAGAGACCCAGTACTTC	CASSLVASRTLQETQYF
.	TRBV10-3	TRBJ1-6	.	TGTGCCATCAGGGACGGGTGGAAATCACCCCTCCACTTT	CAIRDGWKSPLHF
.	TRBV29-1	TRBJ1-4	.	TGCAGCGCAACGGGTCCTGCCGGCGGAACTAATGAAAAACTGTTTTTT	CSATGPAGGTNEKLFF
many	TRBV20-1	TRBJ2-7	.	TGCAGTGCCTCGAGTAAGGGGACCTACGAGCAGTACTTC	CSASSKGTYEQYF
.	TRBV19	TRBJ2-2	.	TGTGCCAGTAGTGGGGAAGGTTGGACCGGGGAGCTGTTTTTT	CASSGEGWTGELFF
many	TRBV19	TRBJ2-7	TRBD2	TGTGCCAGTAGTGTAGCGCTAGCGGGAGTTCAGCAGTACTTC	CASSVALAGVQQYF